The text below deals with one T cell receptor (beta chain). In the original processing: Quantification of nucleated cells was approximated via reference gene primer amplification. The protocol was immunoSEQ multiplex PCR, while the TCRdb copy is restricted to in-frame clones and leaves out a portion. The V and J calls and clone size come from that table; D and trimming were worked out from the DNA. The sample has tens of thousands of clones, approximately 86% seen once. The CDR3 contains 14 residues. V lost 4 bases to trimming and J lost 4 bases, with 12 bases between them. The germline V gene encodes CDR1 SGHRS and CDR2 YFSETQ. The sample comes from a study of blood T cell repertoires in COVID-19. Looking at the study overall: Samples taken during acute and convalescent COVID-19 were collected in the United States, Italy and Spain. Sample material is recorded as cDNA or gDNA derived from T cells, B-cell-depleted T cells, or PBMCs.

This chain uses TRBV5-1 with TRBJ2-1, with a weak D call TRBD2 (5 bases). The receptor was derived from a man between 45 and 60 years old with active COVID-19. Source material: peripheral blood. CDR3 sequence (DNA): TGCGCCAGCAGCCCCCCGACGGGATACAATGAGCAGTTCTTC. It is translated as CASSPPTGYNEQFF.